This T cell receptor (beta chain) appears in the sequencing data of a study of T cells in Graves' hyperthyroidism and ophthalmopathy. This clonotype was seen more than once but under ten times. Using RNA transcripts as the source, TCR beta CDR3 regions were amplified. The TCR CDR3 was amplified in a first-round RT-PCR using the HTBI primer set. MiXCR, run by TCRdb on the multiplex PCR reads, gives a single entry per CDR3 protein. The data contain under 250,000 distinct CDR3 sequences, more than 15% of them singletons. Per the germline V gene, CDR1 is LNHNV and CDR2 is YYDKDF (reference sequence). V lost 5 bases to trimming and J lost 5 bases, with 6 bases between them. CDR3 length: 12 residues.

The clonotype originates from a man in his fifties or sixties with Graves' hyperthyroidism. The sequenced material came from blood. The gene calls are TRBV15 and TRBJ2-2; a possible D gene is TRBD2 (6 bases). Here the CDR3 DNA reads TGTGCCACCAGCGGGGGGACCGGGGAGCTGTTTTTT. It codes for CATSGGTGELFF.